One and the same sample provided the 19 T cell receptor beta chains below, sequenced in a study of vaccination and CD4 T cells after COVID-19. Sequenced with the Oncomine TCR Beta short-read assay was DNA taken from cultured CD4+ T cells. TCRdb processed the PCR reads anew with MiXCR; each CDR3 protein has one entry. This sample has 9,500 to 15,000 distinct CDR3 sequences, with roughly 80% found just once. Treatment described: roughly 11-day PBMC culture with coronavirus spike peptide pools or control peptides (ViraFEST assay). For these TCRs, the target antigens are not known. The sample was CD4+ T cells from blood, cultured in vitro. The receptors originated from a human donor who had recovered from COVID-19.

The genes are TRBV7-9 and TRBJ2-7; TRBD1 is a possible D gene (7 bases). V was trimmed by 5 bases and J by 2 bases, leaving 13 bases between them. The CDR3 is 14 residues long. CDR1 SEHNR and CDR2 FQNEAQ come from the germline V gene (reference sequence). The CDR3 sequence: CASSPQGGTYEQYF. CDR3 DNA sequence: TGTGCCAGCAGCCCGCAGGGGGGCACCTACGAGCAGTACTTC.

This clonotype occurred once. J is TRBJ1-2 and V is TRBV19; unclear D gene. The CDR3 totals 13 residues. The germline V and J ends were trimmed by 7 bases and 2 bases, with 11 bases remaining between them. Germline V gene data show CDR1 as LNHDA and CDR2 as SQIVND (reference sequence). CDR3 nucleotides: TGTGCCAGTATAACCGACGGCAACTATGGCTACACCTTC. It translates to CASITDGNYGYTF.

In its sample, this clonotype was seen a few times. CDR3: CATSGVGASQPQHF. The CDR3 nucleotides are TGTGCCACCTCCGGGGTCGGGGCTTCACAGCCCCAGCATTTT. V and J are TRBV24-1 and TRBJ1-5; maybe TRBD1 (5 bases). Trimming removed 9 bases from V and 7 bases from J, with 18 bases in between. Germline assignment: CDR1 KGHDR and CDR2 SFDVKD. CDR3 length: 14 amino acids.

The V call is TRBV7-9, the J call TRBJ1-1; TRBD1 might be the D (5 bases). Trimming left V 0 bases short and J 1 base short, with 9 bases between. The CDR3 spans 15 residues. Looked up from germline, CDR1 is SEHNR and CDR2 is FQNEAQ (reference sequence). The DNA for the CDR3 is TGTGCCAGCAGCTTAGCGCGGGACGGGAACACTGAAGCTTTCTTT. It encodes CASSLARDGNTEAFF.

This clonotype was detected a few times. The chain combines TRBV20-1 with TRBJ2-5, with 7 bases fitting TRBD2. V trimming: 0 bases; J trimming: 2 bases; junction bases outside the gene matches: 9. The CDR3 has 16 amino acids. The V gene's germline CDR1 is DFQATT and CDR2 SNEGSKA (reference sequence). In nucleotides, the CDR3 is TGCAGTGCTAGAGATAGTATCGGGAGGCAACAAGAGACCCAGTACTTC. Residues: CSARDSIGRQQETQYF.

The V and J genes are TRBV19 and TRBJ2-2, with 9 bases identical to TRBD2. Germline assignment: CDR1 LNHDA and CDR2 SQIVND (reference sequence). The CDR3 has 18 residues. V shed 4 bases, J shed 5 bases, and the junction held 14 bases outside the gene matches. The CDR3 protein is CASSTVGISGRLTGELFF. As DNA, the CDR3 is TGTGCCAGTAGTACAGTAGGGATTAGCGGGAGACTGACCGGGGAGCTGTTTTTT.

This clonotype was seen once. Germline is not matched at one junction end, which may reflect a read error. The V and J genes are TRBV6-5 and TRBJ2-2; D is tentatively TRBD1 or TRBD2 (5 bases each). The CDR3 is 13 residues long. The germline V gene has CDR1 MNHEY and CDR2 SVGAGI. The CDR3 sequence is CASSFLDTGEPFF. CDR3 bases: TGTGCCAGCAGTTTTCTGGACACCGGGGAGCCGTTTTTT.

This clonotype was seen only a few times. The V and J genes are TRBV27 and TRBJ1-2; D is uncertain. The germline V gene encodes CDR1 MNHEY and CDR2 SMNVEV (reference sequence). The CDR3 has 15 amino acids. Trimming stripped 5 bases from V and 5 bases from J, with 18 bases between. DNA for the CDR3: TGTGCCAGCAGTCCGTCCGGGGTCCGCGTGTATGGCTACACCTTC. Amino acid sequence: CASSPSGVRVYGYTF.

This sequence joins TRBV30 and TRBJ2-3, with 10 bases that match TRBD2. V was pared by 3 bases and J by 2 bases, with 5 bases of the junction left unmatched. Germline lookup yields CDR1 GTSNPN and CDR2 SVGIG (reference sequence). There are 15 residues in the CDR3. CDR3 nucleotide sequence: TGTGCCTGGAGGAAACTAGCGGGACTCACAGATACGCAGTATTTT. This sequence encodes CAWRKLAGLTDTQYF.

This clonotype has a handful of counts. The chain is built from TRBV19 and TRBJ1-5; D perhaps matches TRBD1 (6 bases). The CDR3 runs 13 residues. Germline loops: CDR1 LNHDA, CDR2 SQIVND (reference sequence). Trimming removed 7 bases from V and 6 bases from J, with 13 bases in between. CDR3 coding DNA: TGTGCCAGTAACAGGGTTGGTGGTCAGCCCCAGCATTTT. This sequence encodes CASNRVGGQPQHF.

This clonotype has a handful of counts. This rearrangement joins TRBV6-5 to TRBJ1-2; the D gene is possibly TRBD1 (6 bases). Germline V lookup: CDR1 MNHEY, CDR2 SVGAGI. The CDR3 spans 13 residues. The ends were cut back, 4 bases at V and 7 bases at J, with 13 bases in the middle. The chain's CDR3 is CASSSPGELGYTF. The DNA of the CDR3 is TGTGCCAGCAGTTCCCCAGGGGAGCTTGGCTACACCTTC.

J is TRBJ1-3 and V is TRBV19, with 7 positions matching TRBD1. Trimming cost V 6 bases and J 7 bases; bases outside gene matches: 3. The CDR3 has 12 residues. Germline CDR1 reads LNHDA; CDR2 reads SQIVND (reference sequence). This chain's CDR3 is CASSPQGNTIYF. The DNA of the CDR3 is TGTGCCAGTAGCCCACAGGGGAACACCATATATTTT. Drawing the rest from reference TRBV19 and TRBJ1-3, the complete variable domain is DGGITQSPKYLFRKEGQNVTLSCEQNLNHDAMYWYRQDPGQGLRLIYYSQIVNDFQKGDIAEGYSVSREKKESFPLTVTSAQKNPTAFYLCASSPQGNTIYFGEGSWLTVV.

This clonotype came up once. CDR3 residues: CASSYSITGLRGIAKNIQYF. DNA of the CDR3: TGTGCCAGCAGTTACTCGATCACGGGCCTCAGGGGCATAGCCAAAAACATTCAGTACTTC. The genes are TRBV6-7 and TRBJ2-4; tentatively, D is TRBD1 (6 bases). TRBV6-7 is designated an ORF whose function remains uncertain. There are 20 residues in the CDR3. The V and J ends lost 0 bases and 0 bases respectively, with 21 bases between them.

The gene calls are TRBV27 and TRBJ2-7, with D possibly being TRBD1 (6 bases). Germline-derived CDR1 and CDR2 are MNHEY and SMNVEV (reference sequence). CDR3 size: 15 residues. V lost 6 bases and J lost 2, with 17 bases in between. The CDR3 DNA is TGTGCCAGCAGCCTTGAGGGGGTTCGGACCTACGAGCAGTACTTC. Its protein is CASSLEGVRTYEQYF.

The chain carries TRBV20-1 and TRBJ1-2; D gene unclear. V lost 4 bases to trimming and J lost 4 bases, with 7 bases between them. Germline loops: CDR1 DFQATT, CDR2 SNEGSKA (reference sequence). The CDR3 extends over 11 amino acids. The CDR3 coding sequence is TGCAGTGCTAAGCCGACCTATGGCTACACCTTC. Its protein is CSAKPTYGYTF.

V is TRBV27 and J is TRBJ1-2; D is possibly TRBD1 (6 bases). This CDR3 spans 16 amino acids. In germline, CDR1 is MNHEY, CDR2 SMNVEV (reference sequence). Trimming left V 0 bases short and J 8 bases short, with 19 bases between. The CDR3 nucleotides are TGTGCCAGCAGTTTATCGAAGTACAACAGGGTAATCGGCTACACCTTC. Its translation: CASSLSKYNRVIGYTF.

This clonotype has just a few counts. J is TRBJ2-2 and V is TRBV12-3 or TRBV12-4; D remains unclear. V lost 2 bases and J lost 7, with 2 bases in between. This CDR3 is 11 amino acids long. The DNA for the CDR3 is TGTGCCAGCAGTTTATTCGGGGAGCTGTTTTTT. Encoded protein: CASSLFGELFF.

The gene calls are TRBV6-1 and TRBJ2-1; D perhaps matches TRBD2 (6 bases). The CDR3 has 16 residues. Trimming shortened V by 6 bases and J by 2 bases, and 17 bases separated the two germline ends. CDR1 MNHNS and CDR2 SASEGT come from the germline V gene. The DNA of the CDR3 is TGTGCCAGCAGATTTTCTTTGGCGGGGCCCTACAATGAGCAGTTCTTC. Protein product: CASRFSLAGPYNEQFF.

The chain employs TRBV7-2 and TRBJ2-7; 10 bases align to TRBD2. Germline lookup yields CDR1 SGHTA and CDR2 FQGNSA. Trimming took 9 bases from V and 2 from J; bases not matched to a gene: 7. The CDR3 spans 14 residues. DNA of the CDR3: TGTGCCAGTAGACGGACTAGCGGCCCCTACGAGCAGTACTTC. Translated, it gives CASRRTSGPYEQYF.